These T cell receptor beta chains were read from a single sample in a study of T cell changes during pregnancy in multiple sclerosis. Sequencing used immunoSEQ multiplex PCR; TCRdb keeps in-frame clones, though not all of them. The sample lists about 81,000 clones, around 93% seen once, with about 2.5% in the top ten. The specimen comprised peripheral blood, sampled in the third trimester of pregnancy. The receptor source for this set is a female donor with multiple sclerosis, enrolled in a pregnancy study. CDR3s include the opening cysteine and the closing phenylalanine or tryptophan. A D gene is named only where the DNA matches it firmly. The size of a clone is reported for some rows only, either as once, few or many, or as a class for expanded clones.

cdr3_aa: CASSDGGTNYEQYF; cdr3_nt: TGTGCCAGCAGTGACGGGGGGACTAACTACGAGCAGTACTTC; j_call: TRBJ2-7; clone_size: -; d_call: TRBD2; v_call: TRBV6-6; cdr3_length: 14
cdr3_aa: CASSPRQSYTGELFF; cdr3_nt: TGTGCCAGCAGCCCCAGACAGAGTTACACCGGGGAGCTGTTTTTT; j_call: TRBJ2-2; clone_size: -; d_call: -; v_call: TRBV7-9; cdr3_length: 15
cdr3_aa: CASSLRTGYNEQFF; cdr3_nt: TGTGCCAGCAGCTTACGGACAGGCTACAATGAGCAGTTCTTC; j_call: TRBJ2-1; clone_size: -; d_call: TRBD1; v_call: TRBV7-9; cdr3_length: 14
cdr3_aa: CASSDVGQGEQYF; cdr3_nt: TGTGCCAGCAGCGACGTGGGGCAGGGTGAGCAGTACTTC; j_call: TRBJ2-7; clone_size: -; d_call: -; v_call: TRBV6-1; cdr3_length: 13
cdr3_aa: CASVRVGYGYTF; cdr3_nt: TGTGCCAGCGTGCGGGTCGGCTATGGCTACACCTTC; j_call: TRBJ1-2; clone_size: -; d_call: -; v_call: TRBV6-6; cdr3_length: 12
cdr3_aa: CASRRTGGQADTQYF; cdr3_nt: TGTGCCAGCAGGAGGACGGGGGGGCAAGCAGATACGCAGTATTTT; j_call: TRBJ2-3; clone_size: -; d_call: TRBD2; v_call: TRBV5-4; cdr3_length: 15
cdr3_aa: CASSLSAGRGGTDTQYF; cdr3_nt: TGTGCCAGCAGCTTAAGCGCGGGGCGGGGGGGCACAGATACGCAGTATTTT; j_call: TRBJ2-3; clone_size: -; d_call: TRBD2; v_call: TRBV7-2; cdr3_length: 17
cdr3_aa: CASSLGDRGIEAYYGYTF; cdr3_nt: TGTGCCAGCAGCTTAGGTGATCGGGGGATCGAGGCTTACTATGGCTACACCTTC; j_call: TRBJ1-2; clone_size: -; d_call: -; v_call: TRBV7-9; cdr3_length: 18
cdr3_aa: CASNSRQGAAEKLFF; cdr3_nt: TGTGCCAGCAACTCCAGACAGGGGGCGGCGGAAAAACTGTTTTTT; j_call: TRBJ1-4; clone_size: -; d_call: TRBD1; v_call: TRBV27; cdr3_length: 15
cdr3_aa: CASSLQRLAATYEQYF; cdr3_nt: TGTGCCAGCAGTCTCCAACGACTAGCGGCCACCTACGAGCAGTACTTC; j_call: TRBJ2-7; clone_size: -; d_call: TRBD2; v_call: TRBV6-6; cdr3_length: 16
cdr3_aa: CASTLTRGRGGETQYF; cdr3_nt: TGTGCCTCTACGTTGACCCGGGGGCGCGGGGGTGAGACCCAGTACTTC; j_call: TRBJ2-5; clone_size: -; d_call: -; v_call: TRBV30; cdr3_length: 16
cdr3_aa: CASSLGEAYEQYF; cdr3_nt: TGTGCCAGCAGCTTAGGAGAAGCTTACGAGCAGTACTTC; j_call: TRBJ2-7; clone_size: once; d_call: -; v_call: TRBV5-6; cdr3_length: 13
cdr3_aa: CASSLMTGEGYEQYF; cdr3_nt: TGCGCCAGCAGCTTGATGACAGGGGAAGGCTACGAGCAGTACTTC; j_call: TRBJ2-7; clone_size: -; d_call: TRBD1; v_call: TRBV5-1; cdr3_length: 15
cdr3_aa: CASSEAIGQGAFRDGYTF; cdr3_nt: TGTGCCAGCAGTGAAGCGATAGGACAGGGGGCTTTCCGGGATGGCTACACCTTC; j_call: TRBJ1-2; clone_size: -; d_call: TRBD1; v_call: TRBV6-1; cdr3_length: 18
cdr3_aa: CASSPDPSEQYF; cdr3_nt: TGCGCCAGCAGCCCCGATCCGAGCGAGCAGTACTTC; j_call: TRBJ2-7; clone_size: -; d_call: -; v_call: TRBV5-1; cdr3_length: 12
cdr3_aa: CASTLQGAGELFF; cdr3_nt: TGCGCCAGCACCCTACAGGGTGCCGGGGAGCTGTTTTTT; j_call: TRBJ2-2; clone_size: -; d_call: -; v_call: TRBV5-1; cdr3_length: 13
cdr3_aa: CSGVSVNEQFF; cdr3_nt: TGCTCAGGGGTTAGCGTCAATGAGCAGTTCTTC; j_call: TRBJ2-1; clone_size: -; d_call: -; v_call: TRBV29-1; cdr3_length: 11
cdr3_aa: CASSENTGWNQPQHF; cdr3_nt: TGTGCCAGCAGCGAGAACACAGGGTGGAATCAGCCCCAGCATTTT; j_call: TRBJ1-5; clone_size: -; d_call: -; v_call: TRBV6-1; cdr3_length: 15
cdr3_aa: CASSGTGPLGNEQFF; cdr3_nt: TGTGCCAGCAGTGGGACAGGCCCCCTTGGCAATGAGCAGTTCTTC; j_call: TRBJ2-1; clone_size: once; d_call: TRBD1; v_call: TRBV6-5; cdr3_length: 15
cdr3_aa: CASSLGSGTGATDTQYF; cdr3_nt: TGTGCCAGCAGCTTAGGGTCCGGGACAGGGGCAACAGATACGCAGTATTTT; j_call: TRBJ2-3; clone_size: -; d_call: TRBD1; v_call: TRBV7-6; cdr3_length: 17
cdr3_aa: CASSFGLRAGGGAAFF; cdr3_nt: TGTGCCAGCAGCTTCGGGCTTAGAGCGGGGGGCGGAGCCGCGTTCTTC; j_call: TRBJ2-1; clone_size: -; d_call: TRBD2; v_call: TRBV7-2; cdr3_length: 16
cdr3_aa: CASSPRQRGDNEQFF; cdr3_nt: TGTGCCAGCAGCCCCAGGCAGCGGGGCGACAATGAGCAGTTCTTC; j_call: TRBJ2-1; clone_size: -; d_call: TRBD2; v_call: TRBV7-2; cdr3_length: 15
cdr3_aa: CASSSRLQGLSSYEQYF; cdr3_nt: TGTGCCAGCAGCTCCAGGCTCCAAGGACTCAGTTCTTACGAGCAGTACTTC; j_call: TRBJ2-7; clone_size: -; d_call: -; v_call: TRBV7-9; cdr3_length: 17
cdr3_aa: CASSPGTGSYEQYF; cdr3_nt: TGTGCCAGCAGCCCCGGGACAGGATCCTACGAGCAGTACTTC; j_call: TRBJ2-7; clone_size: -; d_call: TRBD1; v_call: TRBV9; cdr3_length: 14
cdr3_aa: CASSLTGTGVWETQYF; cdr3_nt: TGTGCCAGCAGCCTAACGGGGACAGGGGTTTGGGAGACCCAGTACTTC; j_call: TRBJ2-5; clone_size: -; d_call: TRBD1; v_call: TRBV9; cdr3_length: 16
cdr3_aa: CAISLAGGPYEQYF; cdr3_nt: TGTGCCATCAGCCTAGCGGGGGGCCCCTACGAGCAGTACTTC; j_call: TRBJ2-7; clone_size: -; d_call: TRBD2; v_call: TRBV10-3; cdr3_length: 14
cdr3_aa: CASSSTGGMENTEAFF; cdr3_nt: TGTGCCAGCAGCTCTACAGGGGGTATGGAGAACACTGAAGCTTTCTTT; j_call: TRBJ1-1; clone_size: -; d_call: TRBD1; v_call: TRBV7-3; cdr3_length: 16
cdr3_aa: CASSIPWGGHGTGELFF; cdr3_nt: TGTGCCAGTAGTATTCCTTGGGGAGGGCATGGCACCGGGGAGCTGTTTTTT; j_call: TRBJ2-2; clone_size: -; d_call: TRBD2; v_call: TRBV19; cdr3_length: 17
cdr3_aa: CASSPTGNTEAFF; cdr3_nt: TGTGCCAGTAGTCCGACAGGGAACACTGAAGCTTTCTTT; j_call: TRBJ1-1; clone_size: -; d_call: -; v_call: TRBV19; cdr3_length: 13
cdr3_aa: CASKGPSLAKNIQYF; cdr3_nt: TGTGCCAGTAAGGGGCCGAGTCTAGCCAAAAACATTCAGTACTTC; j_call: TRBJ2-4; clone_size: -; d_call: -; v_call: TRBV19; cdr3_length: 15
cdr3_aa: CASSFRHFLAGADQETQYF; cdr3_nt: TGTGCCAGCAGCTTCCGCCACTTTCTAGCGGGGGCAGACCAAGAGACCCAGTACTTC; j_call: TRBJ2-5; clone_size: -; d_call: TRBD2; v_call: TRBV7-9; cdr3_length: 19
cdr3_aa: CASRKTGGPRGYTF; cdr3_nt: TGTGCCAGCAGGAAAACAGGGGGCCCGCGTGGCTACACCTTC; j_call: TRBJ1-2; clone_size: -; d_call: TRBD1; v_call: TRBV13; cdr3_length: 14
cdr3_aa: CASSPTPEGTEAFF; cdr3_nt: TGTGCCAGCTCACCGACCCCCGAGGGCACTGAAGCTTTCTTT; j_call: TRBJ1-1; clone_size: -; d_call: -; v_call: TRBV18; cdr3_length: 14
cdr3_aa: CAIDQGETTEAFF; cdr3_nt: TGTGCCATCGATCAGGGGGAAACCACTGAAGCTTTCTTT; j_call: TRBJ1-1; clone_size: -; d_call: TRBD1; v_call: TRBV10-3; cdr3_length: 13
cdr3_aa: CASSQGDREDTEAFF; cdr3_nt: TGTGCCAGCAGCCAGGGCGACAGGGAGGACACTGAAGCTTTCTTT; j_call: TRBJ1-1; clone_size: once; d_call: TRBD1; v_call: TRBV5-4; cdr3_length: 15
cdr3_aa: CASSTGGPTDTQYF; cdr3_nt: TGTGCCAGCAGCACGGGGGGGCCCACAGATACGCAGTATTTT; j_call: TRBJ2-3; clone_size: -; d_call: TRBD2; v_call: TRBV7-3; cdr3_length: 14
cdr3_aa: CSVWVQGGHGYTF; cdr3_nt: TGCAGCGTTTGGGTCCAGGGGGGCCATGGCTACACCTTC; j_call: TRBJ1-2; clone_size: -; d_call: TRBD1; v_call: TRBV29-1; cdr3_length: 13
cdr3_aa: CASSQPGGGAPETQYF; cdr3_nt: TGCGCCAGCAGCCAACCAGGCGGGGGGGCCCCGGAGACCCAGTACTTC; j_call: TRBJ2-5; clone_size: -; d_call: TRBD2; v_call: TRBV4-1; cdr3_length: 16
cdr3_aa: CSVETEFRGGRAFF; cdr3_nt: TGCAGCGTTGAAACAGAATTTAGGGGTGGTCGAGCTTTCTTT; j_call: TRBJ1-1; clone_size: -; d_call: -; v_call: TRBV29-1; cdr3_length: 14
cdr3_aa: CASSSTGDSNQPQHF; cdr3_nt: TGTGCCAGCAGCTCGACAGGGGATAGCAATCAGCCCCAGCATTTT; j_call: TRBJ1-5; clone_size: -; d_call: TRBD1; v_call: TRBV7-8; cdr3_length: 15
cdr3_aa: CASSLASVNYGYTF; cdr3_nt: TGTGCCAGCAGCTTAGCGTCGGTTAACTATGGCTACACCTTC; j_call: TRBJ1-2; clone_size: -; d_call: -; v_call: TRBV7-8; cdr3_length: 14
cdr3_aa: CASSLPRGGGPWTDTQYF; cdr3_nt: TGTGCCAGCAGCTTACCCCGCGGGGGAGGGCCTTGGACAGATACGCAGTATTTT; j_call: TRBJ2-3; clone_size: -; d_call: TRBD2; v_call: TRBV13; cdr3_length: 18
cdr3_aa: CASSQHDTGNTIYF; cdr3_nt: TGTGCCAGCAGCCAACACGACACTGGAAACACCATATATTTT; j_call: TRBJ1-3; clone_size: -; d_call: -; v_call: TRBV4-2; cdr3_length: 14
cdr3_aa: CASSLAEGIRETQYF; cdr3_nt: TGCGCCAGCAGCTTGGCGGAGGGGATAAGGGAGACCCAGTACTTC; j_call: TRBJ2-5; clone_size: -; d_call: -; v_call: TRBV5-1; cdr3_length: 15
cdr3_aa: CASSLVQYPKDNEQFF; cdr3_nt: TGTGCCAGCAGCTTGGTACAGTACCCCAAGGACAATGAGCAGTTCTTC; j_call: TRBJ2-1; clone_size: -; d_call: -; v_call: TRBV13; cdr3_length: 16
cdr3_aa: CASSDVGSYGYTF; cdr3_nt: TGTGCCAGCAGTGACGTCGGGTCCTATGGCTACACCTTC; j_call: TRBJ1-2; clone_size: -; d_call: -; v_call: TRBV6-4; cdr3_length: 13
cdr3_aa: CASSLYGGGLTGELFF; cdr3_nt: TGTGCCAGCAGCTTATATGGCGGGGGACTCACCGGGGAGCTGTTTTTT; j_call: TRBJ2-2; clone_size: -; d_call: TRBD2; v_call: TRBV7-2; cdr3_length: 16
cdr3_aa: CASSPGQVSSYEQYF; cdr3_nt: TGTGCCAGCAGCCCCGGACAGGTTTCCTCCTACGAGCAGTACTTC; j_call: TRBJ2-7; clone_size: once; d_call: TRBD1; v_call: TRBV7-9; cdr3_length: 15
cdr3_aa: CASSQEGLTRGNQPQHF; cdr3_nt: TGTGCCAGCAGCCAGGAGGGATTGACGAGGGGCAATCAGCCCCAGCATTTT; j_call: TRBJ1-5; clone_size: -; d_call: -; v_call: TRBV4-2; cdr3_length: 17
cdr3_aa: CASSLVPSSSSADTQYF; cdr3_nt: TGTGCCAGCAGCTTAGTCCCCAGTTCCTCGTCTGCAGATACGCAGTATTTT; j_call: TRBJ2-3; clone_size: -; d_call: -; v_call: TRBV11-2; cdr3_length: 17
cdr3_aa: CASSRTGLDTGELFF; cdr3_nt: TGTGCCAGCAGTAGGACAGGTTTAGACACCGGGGAGCTGTTTTTT; j_call: TRBJ2-2; clone_size: -; d_call: TRBD1; v_call: TRBV6-4; cdr3_length: 15
cdr3_aa: CASDGLAFYEQYF; cdr3_nt: TGTGCCTCGGATGGACTAGCTTTCTACGAGCAGTACTTC; j_call: TRBJ2-7; clone_size: -; d_call: TRBD2; v_call: TRBV30; cdr3_length: 13
cdr3_aa: CASSPHPGAAGYTF; cdr3_nt: TGTGCCAGCAGCCCACACCCAGGGGCGGCTGGCTACACCTTC; j_call: TRBJ1-2; clone_size: -; d_call: -; v_call: TRBV9; cdr3_length: 14
cdr3_aa: CASGRGGRGTEAFF; cdr3_nt: TGTGCCAGCGGGCGGGGGGGGAGAGGCACTGAAGCTTTCTTT; j_call: TRBJ1-1; clone_size: once; d_call: -; v_call: TRBV6-1; cdr3_length: 14
cdr3_aa: CASSQERRETTAFF; cdr3_nt: TGCGCCAGCAGCCAAGAAAGAAGGGAGACAACCGCTTTCTTT; j_call: TRBJ1-1; clone_size: -; d_call: -; v_call: TRBV4-1; cdr3_length: 14
cdr3_aa: CASSLSGTGNTEAFF; cdr3_nt: TGTGCCAGCAGCTTAAGCGGGACAGGGAACACTGAAGCTTTCTTT; j_call: TRBJ1-1; clone_size: -; d_call: TRBD1; v_call: TRBV7-3; cdr3_length: 15
cdr3_aa: CATTAQTGSEAFF; cdr3_nt: TGCGCCACCACGGCCCAGACAGGCTCTGAAGCTTTCTTT; j_call: TRBJ1-1; clone_size: once; d_call: -; v_call: TRBV5-1; cdr3_length: 13
cdr3_aa: CASSFSAGEAFF; cdr3_nt: TGTGCCAGCAGCTTCTCGGCAGGAGAAGCTTTCTTT; j_call: TRBJ1-1; clone_size: -; d_call: -; v_call: TRBV7-9; cdr3_length: 12